This entry describes one TCR beta chain. The antigen is not known. Germline CDR1 and CDR2: MNHEY and SVGAGI. CDR3 size: 14 residues. The junction had 6 bases not matched to a gene; V was cut back by 4 bases and J by 8 bases. The sample belongs to a study of identical twins. Overall study findings and caveats: Zero-insertion analyses could be partly confounded by invariant MAIT and iNKT cells. Compared with models, monozygotic twins showed more out-of-frame TCR alpha sharing.

A universal primer binding site was introduced by template switching. The final cDNA contained unique molecular identifiers. MiXCR, applied by TCRdb to the 5' RACE reads, yields one record per CDR3 protein. The sample has about 530,000 distinct CDR3 sequences, more than 20% seen once. The same specimen was also included in a second study, on yellow fever vaccine responses in identical twins.

The TCR sequence derives from a young woman in good health. The sample consisted of CD4+ T cells sorted from blood. The rearrangement joins TRBV6-5 to TRBJ2-7, with 12 positions matching TRBD2. CDR3 nucleotide sequence: TGTGCCAGCAGTTCCCCGACTAGCGGGAGTAAGCAGTACTTC. It yields the protein CASSSPTSGSKQYF.